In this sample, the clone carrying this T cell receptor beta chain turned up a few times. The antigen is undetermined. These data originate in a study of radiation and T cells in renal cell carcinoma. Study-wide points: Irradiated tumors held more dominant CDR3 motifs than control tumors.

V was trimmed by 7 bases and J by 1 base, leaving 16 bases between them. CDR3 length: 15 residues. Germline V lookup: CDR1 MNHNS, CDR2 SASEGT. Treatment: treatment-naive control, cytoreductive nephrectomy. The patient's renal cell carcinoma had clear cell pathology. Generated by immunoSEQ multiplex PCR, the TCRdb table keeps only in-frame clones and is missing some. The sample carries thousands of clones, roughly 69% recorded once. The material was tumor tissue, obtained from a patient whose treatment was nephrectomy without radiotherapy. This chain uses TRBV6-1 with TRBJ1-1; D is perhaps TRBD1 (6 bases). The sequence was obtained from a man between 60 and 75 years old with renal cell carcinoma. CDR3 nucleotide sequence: TGTGCCAGCAAACTGATATGGACAGAGAACACTGAAGCTTTCTTT. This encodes CASKLIWTENTEAFF.